This T cell receptor (beta chain) was sequenced during a study of T cell responses to AZD1222 COVID-19 vaccine. Profiling relied on immunoSEQ multiplex PCR, and the TCRdb table lists in-frame clones only, not all of them. The data show approximately 140,000 clones, 90% seen once. The CDR3 runs 15 residues. From germline, CDR1 is SGHTA and CDR2 FQGNSA. Trimming at V came to 5 bases and at J to 6 bases, leaving 8 bases not matched to a gene. The clonotype originates from an adult in good health. The material was peripheral blood, obtained on day 0 of AZD1222 vaccination. V usage is TRBV7-2 and J usage is TRBJ1-5; 9 bases line up with TRBD1. The CDR3 DNA follows: TGTGCCAGCAGCCTCGGGACAGGGATAGGTCAGCCCCAGCATTTT. Residues: CASSLGTGIGQPQHF.